Given below is one TCR beta chain in context. Its antigen remains unidentified. The assay was immunoSEQ multiplex PCR, and TCRdb's table has in-frame clones only and misses some. Here the sample spans fewer than 90,000 clones, approximately 93% being singletons. Described time point: newly diagnosed, previously untreated cHL patient sample. Comparators were PBMCs taken from newly diagnosed, untreated classical Hodgkin lymphoma. This sample is part of a study of PD-1 blockade in classical Hodgkin lymphoma. Germline-derived CDR1 and CDR2 are LGHNA and YSLEER. This CDR3 has 14 amino acids. V lost 5 bases, J lost 9 bases, and 9 bases stayed unmatched. Study conclusions and caveats: Newly diagnosed patients reportedly had lower baseline TCR diversity than healthy donors. Still unresolved is the cause of the repertoire differences, which may be disease activity or prior therapy.

The source material was peripheral blood mononuclear cells (PBMCs). The sequence derives from a human donor with classical Hodgkin lymphoma. V gene TRBV4-3 combines with J gene TRBJ1-5; TRBD1 matches 8 bases. The CDR3 spells CASSETGALRPQHF. CDR3 bases: TGCGCCAGCAGCGAGACAGGGGCCCTCAGGCCCCAGCATTTT.